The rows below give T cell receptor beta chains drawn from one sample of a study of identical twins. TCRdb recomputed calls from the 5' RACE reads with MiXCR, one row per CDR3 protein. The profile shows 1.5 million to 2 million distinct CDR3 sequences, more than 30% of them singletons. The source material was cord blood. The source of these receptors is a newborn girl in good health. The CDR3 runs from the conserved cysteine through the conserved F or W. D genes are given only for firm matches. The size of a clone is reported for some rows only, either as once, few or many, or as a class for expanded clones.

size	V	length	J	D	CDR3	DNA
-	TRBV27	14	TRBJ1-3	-	CASSFAGPGNTIYF	TGTGCCAGCAGTTTCGCGGGGCCTGGAAACACCATATATTTT
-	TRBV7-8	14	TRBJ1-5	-	CAGSQKGTDQPQHF	TGTGCCGGCAGCCAGAAGGGGACGGATCAGCCCCAGCATTTT
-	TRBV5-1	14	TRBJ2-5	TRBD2	CASSLGTTQGTQYF	TGCGCCAGCAGCCTAGGGACTACCCAAGGGACCCAGTACTTC
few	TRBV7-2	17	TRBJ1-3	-	CASSPVKIGLSGNTIYF	TGTGCCAGCAGCCCGGTGAAGATAGGGCTATCTGGAAACACCATATATTTT
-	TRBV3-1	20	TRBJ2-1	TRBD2	CASSPFSGRHPSRSYNEQFF	TGTGCCAGCAGCCCCTTTAGCGGGAGACACCCAAGTCGGTCCTACAATGAGCAGTTCTTC
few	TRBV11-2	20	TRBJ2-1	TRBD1	CASSFFLSSRDREAYNEQFF	TGTGCCAGCAGCTTCTTTCTATCCTCCCGGGACAGGGAGGCCTACAATGAGCAGTTCTTC
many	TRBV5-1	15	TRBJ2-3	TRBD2	CASSFGLAVTDTQYF	TGCGCCAGCAGCTTTGGACTAGCGGTCACAGATACGCAGTATTTT
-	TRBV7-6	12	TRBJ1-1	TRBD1	CASSLDRGAAFF	TGTGCCAGCAGCTTAGACAGGGGCGCGGCTTTCTTT
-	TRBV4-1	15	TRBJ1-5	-	CASSHMGGGPQPQHF	TGCGCCAGCAGCCATATGGGCGGGGGGCCTCAGCCCCAGCATTTT
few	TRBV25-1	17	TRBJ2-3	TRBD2	CASSEGTGTSDTDTQYF	TGTGCCAGCAGTGAAGGGACCGGGACTAGCGACACAGATACGCAGTATTTT
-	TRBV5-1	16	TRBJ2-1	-	CASSLGFGGGHNEQFF	TGCGCCAGCAGCTTGGGTTTTGGGGGGGGGCACAATGAGCAGTTCTTC
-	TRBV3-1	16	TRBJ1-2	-	CASSQVFDRLNYGYTF	TGTGCCAGCAGCCAAGTGTTCGACAGGCTTAACTATGGCTACACCTTC
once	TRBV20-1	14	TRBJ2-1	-	CSAREEPMGLEQFF	TGCAGTGCTAGAGAAGAGCCAATGGGGCTTGAGCAGTTCTTC
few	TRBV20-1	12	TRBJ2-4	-	CSAAHPGDIQYF	TGCAGTGCTGCCCACCCTGGAGACATTCAGTACTTC
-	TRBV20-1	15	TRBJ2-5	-	CSASSYGSYPRSQYF	TGCAGTGCTAGTAGTTATGGCAGCTATCCTCGAAGCCAGTACTTC
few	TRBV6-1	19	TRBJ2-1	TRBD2	CASSEFSGTSGGVLNEQFF	TGTGCCAGCAGTGAATTCTCTGGGACTAGCGGGGGGGTTTTGAATGAGCAGTTCTTC
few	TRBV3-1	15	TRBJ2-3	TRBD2	CASSLGLAVRDTQYF	TGTGCCAGCAGCCTGGGACTAGCGGTTCGGGATACGCAGTATTTT
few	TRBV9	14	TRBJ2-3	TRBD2	CASSGGLAADTQYF	TGTGCCAGCAGCGGAGGACTAGCGGCAGATACGCAGTATTTT
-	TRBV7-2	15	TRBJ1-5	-	CASSIWTRSNQPQHF	TGTGCCAGCAGCATATGGACAAGGAGCAATCAGCCCCAGCATTTT
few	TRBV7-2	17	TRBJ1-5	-	CASSLKAGLLGDQPQHF	TGTGCCAGCAGCTTAAAGGCGGGTCTCTTGGGGGATCAGCCCCAGCATTTT
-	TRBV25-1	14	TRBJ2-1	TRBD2	CASTSSGGRNEQFF	TGTGCCAGCACCTCCAGCGGGGGGAGAAATGAGCAGTTCTTC
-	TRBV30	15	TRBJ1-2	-	CAWNLGVTGGYGYTF	TGTGCCTGGAATCTCGGCGTGACGGGGGGATATGGCTACACCTTC
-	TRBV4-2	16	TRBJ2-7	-	CASSQGGTGTSYEQYF	TGTGCCAGCAGCCAAGGTGGGACGGGAACCTCCTACGAGCAGTACTTC
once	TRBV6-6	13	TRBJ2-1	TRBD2	CTSSYSGLNEQFF	TGTACCAGCAGTTACTCGGGACTAAATGAGCAGTTCTTC
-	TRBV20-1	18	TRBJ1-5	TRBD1	CSARRRTGAVSGNQPQHF	TGCAGTGCTAGACGAAGGACAGGGGCCGTTTCGGGCAATCAGCCCCAGCATTTT
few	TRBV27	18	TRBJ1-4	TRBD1	CASSGLRGTLATNEKLFF	TGTGCCAGCAGCGGACTCAGGGGGACCCTAGCAACTAATGAAAAACTGTTTTTT
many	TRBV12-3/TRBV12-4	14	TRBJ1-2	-	CASSLRQSNYGYTF	TGTGCCAGCAGTTTAAGACAGTCTAACTATGGCTACACCTTC
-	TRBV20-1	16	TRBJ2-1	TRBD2	CSARDLSSGEYNEQFF	TGCAGTGCTAGAGATCTGTCCAGCGGGGAATACAATGAGCAGTTCTTC
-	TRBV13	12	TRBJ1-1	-	CASSSMDREAFF	TGTGCCAGCAGCTCCATGGACCGTGAAGCTTTCTTT
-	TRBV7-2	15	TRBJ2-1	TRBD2	CASSSRSGIPNEQFF	TGTGCCAGCAGCTCTCGTAGCGGGATTCCCAATGAGCAGTTCTTC
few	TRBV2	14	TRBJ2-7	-	CASSERRGTYEQYF	TGTGCCAGCAGTGAACGACGCGGCACCTACGAGCAGTACTTC
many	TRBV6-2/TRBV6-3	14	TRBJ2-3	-	CASSQLRATDTQYF	TGTGCCAGCAGCCAACTACGCGCCACAGATACGCAGTATTTT
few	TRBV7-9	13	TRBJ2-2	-	CASSPGVRGELFF	TGTGCCAGCAGCCCTGGAGTGCGCGGGGAGCTGTTTTTT
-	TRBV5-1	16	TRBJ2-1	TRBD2	CASAGRASGPYNEQFF	TGCGCCAGCGCAGGGAGGGCTAGCGGTCCGTACAATGAGCAGTTCTTC
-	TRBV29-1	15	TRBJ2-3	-	CSLTNRGSPTDTQYF	TGCAGCCTTACCAATAGGGGGAGTCCCACAGATACGCAGTATTTT
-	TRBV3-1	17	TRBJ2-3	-	CASSQKGGDFPTDTQYF	TGTGCCAGCAGCCAAAAAGGGGGGGACTTTCCCACAGATACGCAGTATTTT
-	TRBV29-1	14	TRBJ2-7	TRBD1	CSVEEWQGDYEQYF	TGCAGCGTTGAAGAGTGGCAGGGGGACTACGAGCAGTACTTC
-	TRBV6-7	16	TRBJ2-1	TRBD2	CASSHPGLAGGHKQFF	TGTGCCAGCAGCCACCCCGGACTAGCGGGGGGGCATAAGCAGTTCTTC
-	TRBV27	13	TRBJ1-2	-	CASSIRQYYGYTF	TGTGCCAGCAGTATACGACAGTACTATGGCTACACCTTC
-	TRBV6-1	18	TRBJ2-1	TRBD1	CASSGDGVTGEFYNEQFF	TGTGCCAGCAGTGGCGACGGGGTGACAGGGGAATTCTACAATGAGCAGTTCTTC
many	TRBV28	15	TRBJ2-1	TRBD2	CASTSRAGVASEQFF	TGTGCCAGCACCTCAAGGGCGGGAGTGGCGTCTGAGCAGTTCTTC
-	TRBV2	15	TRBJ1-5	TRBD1	CASSARGQYNQPQHF	TGTGCCAGCAGTGCAAGGGGACAGTACAATCAGCCCCAGCATTTT
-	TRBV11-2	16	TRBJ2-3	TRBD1	CASSTGQGRGTDTQYF	TGTGCCAGCAGCACAGGACAGGGGAGGGGAACAGATACGCAGTATTTT
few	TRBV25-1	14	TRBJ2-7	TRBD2	CASSGRIAGGEQYF	TGTGCCAGCAGTGGCCGAATAGCGGGGGGCGAGCAGTACTTC
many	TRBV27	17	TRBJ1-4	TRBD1	CASSPGQGKATNEKLFF	TGTGCCAGCAGTCCCGGACAGGGAAAGGCAACTAATGAAAAACTGTTTTTT
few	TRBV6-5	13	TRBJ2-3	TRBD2	CASSSYRLASQYF	TGTGCCAGCAGTTCCTACAGACTAGCTTCGCAGTATTTT
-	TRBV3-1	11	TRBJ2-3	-	CASSQAGAQYF	TGTGCCAGCAGCCAAGCCGGGGCGCAGTATTTT
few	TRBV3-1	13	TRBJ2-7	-	CASSHGGPYEQYF	TGTGCCAGCAGCCATGGCGGACCCTACGAGCAGTACTTC
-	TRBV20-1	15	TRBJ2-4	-	CSAGQGAGVKNIQYF	TGCAGTGCTGGACAGGGTGCGGGGGTCAAAAACATTCAGTACTTC
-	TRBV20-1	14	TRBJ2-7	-	CSASLHGDVNEQYF	TGCAGTGCTAGCCTCCATGGGGACGTCAACGAGCAGTACTTC
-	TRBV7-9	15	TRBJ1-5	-	CASSLLGGGDQPQHF	TGTGCCAGCAGTTTATTGGGGGGCGGGGATCAGCCCCAGCATTTT
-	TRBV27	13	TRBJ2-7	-	CASRPGTPYEQYF	TGTGCCAGCAGACCCGGGACCCCCTACGAGCAGTACTTC
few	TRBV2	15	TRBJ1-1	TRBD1	CASSGWTGRNTEAFF	TGTGCCAGCAGTGGATGGACAGGGAGGAACACTGAAGCTTTCTTT
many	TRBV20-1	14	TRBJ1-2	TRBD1	CSASHGTVNYGYTF	TGCAGTGCTAGCCACGGGACAGTCAACTATGGCTACACCTTC
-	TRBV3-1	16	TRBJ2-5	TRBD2	CASSQYLTSLVETQYF	TGTGCCAGCAGCCAATACTTGACTAGCTTGGTGGAGACCCAGTACTTC
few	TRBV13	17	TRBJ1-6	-	CASSLQRRGSYNSPLHF	TGTGCCAGCAGCTTACAGAGGAGGGGCTCCTATAATTCACCCCTCCACTTT
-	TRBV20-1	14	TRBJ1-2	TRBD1	CSARTGQGAAHYTF	TGCAGTGCTAGAACGGGACAGGGGGCTGCCCACTACACCTTC
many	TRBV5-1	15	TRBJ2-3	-	CASSFALVNSDTQYF	TGCGCCAGCAGCTTCGCGCTAGTGAATAGCGATACGCAGTATTTT
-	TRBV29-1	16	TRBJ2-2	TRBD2	CSVNRLAGGNTGELFF	TGCAGCGTTAACCGACTAGCGGGAGGGAACACCGGGGAGCTGTTTTTT
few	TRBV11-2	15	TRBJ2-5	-	CASSRRLGSQETQYF	TGTGCCAGCAGCCGGCGACTAGGGTCACAAGAGACCCAGTACTTC